This is a list of T cell receptor beta chains from one sample in a study of blood T cells in healthy people across ages. TCRdb passed the 5' RACE reads through MiXCR, listing each CDR3 protein once. Of around 1.5 million distinct CDR3 sequences listed, about 32% are singletons. Sequences were obtained from blood. Source of these receptors: a woman under 40 in good health. CDR3s include the opening cysteine and the closing phenylalanine or tryptophan. The order of the fields is V gene, D gene, J gene, clone size, CDR3 protein, CDR3 DNA. The D gene is left open where the match is weak. Expanded clones are given a class, and other clones once, few, many or no size at all.

>TRBV4-1|-|TRBJ1-6|-
CASSREDGNSPLHF
TGCGCCAGCAGCCGGGAGGACGGTAATTCGCCCCTCCACTTT
>TRBV12-3/TRBV12-4|-|TRBJ2-1|-
CASTLYPNEQFF
TGTGCCAGCACCCTCTACCCAAATGAGCAGTTCTTC
>TRBV3-1|-|TRBJ2-6|-
CASSQPGATIPGANVLTF
TGTGCCAGCAGCCAACCTGGGGCAACGATACCTGGGGCCAACGTCCTGACTTTC
>TRBV12-3/TRBV12-4|-|TRBJ1-2|few
CASSRATNYGYTF
TGTGCCAGCAGCAGGGCCACAAACTATGGCTACACCTTC
>TRBV25-1|-|TRBJ2-5|few
CASSDQGNEKETQYF
TGTGCCAGCAGTGATCAGGGCAATGAGAAAGAGACCCAGTACTTC
>TRBV11-2|-|TRBJ2-1|few
CASSTPRSHNEQFF
TGTGCCAGCAGCACCCCCCGGTCCCACAATGAGCAGTTCTTC
>TRBV9|-|TRBJ1-1|few
CASSSSVTEAFF
TGTGCCAGCAGTTCATCGGTGACTGAAGCTTTCTTT
>TRBV5-1|TRBD1|TRBJ1-2|few
CASSKGGQDYGYTF
TGCGCCAGCAGCAAAGGGGGACAGGACTATGGCTACACCTTC
>TRBV7-9|-|TRBJ2-6|-
CASSSTLGANVLTF
TGTGCCAGCAGCTCGACGCTAGGGGCCAACGTCCTGACTTTC
>TRBV18|-|TRBJ2-3|few
CASSPRQADTQYF
TGTGCCAGCTCACCAAGACAGGCAGATACGCAGTATTTT
>TRBV25-1|-|TRBJ1-2|few
CASSGGLGARGYTF
TGTGCCAGCAGTGGAGGTTTGGGGGCGCGAGGCTACACCTTC
>TRBV20-1|-|TRBJ2-7|few
CSTRGFGEQYF
TGCAGTACCAGGGGTTTCGGCGAGCAGTACTTC
>TRBV5-1|-|TRBJ1-1|-
CASSLPRGRVTEAFF
TGCGCCAGCAGCCTCCCGAGGGGCAGGGTAACTGAAGCTTTCTTT
>TRBV7-2|-|TRBJ1-4|few
CASSLVSGREKLFF
TGTGCCAGCAGCTTAGTATCAGGCCGAGAAAAACTGTTTTTT
>TRBV2|-|TRBJ1-2|-
CASSERGAYGYTF
TGTGCCAGCAGTGAAAGGGGCGCCTATGGCTACACCTTC
>TRBV27|-|TRBJ1-2|many
CASSLGSSYGYTF
TGTGCCAGCAGCTTAGGGAGTTCTTATGGCTACACCTTC
>TRBV11-1|TRBD2|TRBJ2-2|many
CASSLVFQRETGELFF
TGTGCCAGCAGCTTAGTGTTCCAGCGGGAGACCGGGGAGCTGTTTTTT
>TRBV9|-|TRBJ2-3|-
CASSLRQSSTDTQYF
TGTGCCAGCAGCCTCCGACAGTCTAGCACAGATACGCAGTATTTT
>TRBV6-5|-|TRBJ2-3|-
CASSYSIGTLPYTQYF
TGTGCCAGCAGTTACTCGATCGGGACGCTCCCTTATACGCAGTATTTT
>TRBV11-2|TRBD1|TRBJ2-7|-
CASSFMQGDGYEQYF
TGTGCCAGCAGCTTCATGCAGGGGGACGGCTACGAGCAGTACTTC
>TRBV12-3/TRBV12-4|-|TRBJ1-2|-
CASSSALRGYTF
TGTGCCAGCAGTTCGGCCCTGCGGGGCTACACCTTC
>TRBV27|-|TRBJ2-6|once
CASHPERTPHSGANVLTF
TGTGCCAGTCATCCCGAGCGGACGCCCCACTCTGGGGCCAACGTCCTGACTTTC
>TRBV6-6|-|TRBJ1-1|-
CASGSAMSTEAFF
TGTGCCAGCGGATCAGCCATGAGCACTGAAGCTTTCTTT
>TRBV21-1|-|TRBJ1-5|-
CASSKGGGISNQPQHF
TGTGCCAGCAGCAAAGGGGGGGGGATTAGCAATCAGCCCCAGCATTTT
>TRBV20-1|TRBD2|TRBJ2-2|-
CSARGLAGGPVTGELFF
TGCAGTGCTAGAGGACTAGCGGGGGGGCCGGTGACCGGGGAGCTGTTTTTT
>TRBV6-6|TRBD1|TRBJ1-1|-
CASSYSGGTGTLEAFF
TGTGCCAGCAGTTACAGCGGGGGGACAGGGACCCTTGAAGCTTTCTTT
>TRBV20-1|TRBD1|TRBJ2-7|-
CSAWGRGQGANYEQYF
TGCAGTGCTTGGGGCAGAGGGCAGGGGGCTAACTACGAGCAGTACTTC
>TRBV10-3|-|TRBJ1-2|few
CAISSGDNYGYTF
TGTGCCATCAGTTCAGGGGATAACTATGGCTACACCTTC
>TRBV27|-|TRBJ1-2|-
CASGRTQSYGYTF
TGTGCCAGCGGAAGGACGCAGAGCTATGGCTACACCTTC
>TRBV7-2|TRBD2|TRBJ2-1|-
CASSRGVLGNEQFF
TGTGCCAGCTCGCGGGGGGTTTTAGGGAATGAGCAGTTCTTC
>TRBV5-1|TRBD1|TRBJ2-5|-
CASRFTGEETQYF
TGCGCCAGCAGGTTTACAGGGGAAGAGACCCAGTACTTC
>TRBV24-1|-|TRBJ2-1|-
CATSDSFGGRGFDNEQFF
TGTGCCACCAGTGATTCTTTCGGGGGGCGAGGTTTTGACAATGAGCAGTTCTTC
>TRBV5-1|-|TRBJ2-7|-
CASSFDRTSTVWYF
TGCGCCAGCAGCTTCGACAGGACCTCGACGGTTTGGTACTTC
>TRBV19|-|TRBJ1-2|-
CASSIDRVGANYGYTF
TGTGCCAGTAGTATAGATCGAGTAGGGGCTAACTATGGCTACACCTTC
>TRBV20-1|-|TRBJ2-5|once
CSARDGGRGGETQYF
TGCAGTGCTAGAGATGGAGGGAGGGGGGGAGAGACCCAGTACTTC
>TRBV9|-|TRBJ2-1|-
CASSVEEGSPYNEQFF
TGTGCCAGCAGCGTAGAGGAGGGATCCCCTTACAATGAGCAGTTCTTC
>TRBV5-1|-|TRBJ2-7|-
CASSLAANAYEQYF
TGCGCCAGCAGCTTGGCCGCTAACGCCTACGAGCAGTACTTC
>TRBV7-9|-|TRBJ1-1|few
CASSSQPTDTEAFF
TGTGCCAGCAGCTCGCAACCGACCGACACTGAAGCTTTCTTT
>TRBV4-2|-|TRBJ1-6|many
CASSPDGAGSSPLHF
TGTGCCAGCAGCCCGGATGGGGCCGGGAGTTCACCCCTCCACTTT
>TRBV10-3|-|TRBJ2-5|few
CAISGGGRGGREETQYF
TGTGCCATCAGTGGGGGGGGGCGCGGGGGCCGAGAAGAGACCCAGTACTTC
>TRBV7-3|-|TRBJ2-5|-
CVSSLKGQETQYF
TGTGTCAGCAGCTTAAAGGGCCAAGAGACCCAGTACTTC
>TRBV12-3/TRBV12-4|-|TRBJ1-1|-
CASSPTHGGLNTEAFF
TGCGCCAGCAGTCCAACCCATGGGGGGCTTAACACTGAAGCTTTCTTT
>TRBV20-1|-|TRBJ2-1|-
CSASSGDNLGNEQFF
TGCAGTGCTAGCTCCGGCGATAATCTGGGGAATGAGCAGTTCTTC
>TRBV28|TRBD2|TRBJ2-7|-
CASSLTGGSKIYEQYF
TGTGCCAGCAGTTTAACTGGCGGGAGTAAGATCTACGAGCAGTACTTC
>TRBV6-6|-|TRBJ2-1|-
CASSYETAYNEQFF
TGTGCCAGCAGTTACGAGACTGCGTACAATGAGCAGTTCTTC
>TRBV28|TRBD2|TRBJ2-7|-
CASSSGGFYEQYF
TGTGCCAGCAGCTCCGGGGGGTTCTACGAGCAGTACTTC
>TRBV6-2/TRBV6-3|-|TRBJ1-2|-
CASSYTTDRLNTGYTF
TGTGCCAGCAGTTACACGACGGACAGATTGAACACTGGCTACACCTTC
>TRBV7-8|TRBD2|TRBJ2-3|-
CASSPPRGSGGAVDTQYF
TGTGCCAGCAGCCCCCCGAGGGGGAGCGGGGGGGCGGTAGATACGCAGTATTTT
>TRBV7-2|-|TRBJ1-1|-
CASSLNPMVNTEAFF
TGTGCCAGCAGCTTAAATCCAATGGTGAACACTGAAGCTTTCTTT
>TRBV28|-|TRBJ1-6|-
CASLIGFGSNSPLHF
TGTGCCAGCCTTATAGGGTTCGGGAGTAATTCACCCCTCCACTTT
>TRBV27|-|TRBJ2-7|-
CASRADPTSPNYEQYF
TGTGCCAGCAGGGCTGACCCAACGAGTCCCAACTACGAGCAGTACTTC